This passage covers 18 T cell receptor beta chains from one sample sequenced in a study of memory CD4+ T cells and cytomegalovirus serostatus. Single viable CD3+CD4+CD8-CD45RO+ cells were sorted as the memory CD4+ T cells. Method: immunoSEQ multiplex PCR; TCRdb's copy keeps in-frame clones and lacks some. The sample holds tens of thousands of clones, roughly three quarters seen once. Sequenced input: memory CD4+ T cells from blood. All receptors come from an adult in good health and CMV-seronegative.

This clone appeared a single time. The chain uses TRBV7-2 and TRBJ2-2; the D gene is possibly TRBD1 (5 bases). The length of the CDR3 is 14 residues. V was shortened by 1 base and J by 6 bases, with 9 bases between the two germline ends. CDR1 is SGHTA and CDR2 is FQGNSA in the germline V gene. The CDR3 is CASSLEGAAGELFF. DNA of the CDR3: TGTGCCAGCAGCTTAGAAGGGGCTGCCGGGGAGCTGTTTTTT.

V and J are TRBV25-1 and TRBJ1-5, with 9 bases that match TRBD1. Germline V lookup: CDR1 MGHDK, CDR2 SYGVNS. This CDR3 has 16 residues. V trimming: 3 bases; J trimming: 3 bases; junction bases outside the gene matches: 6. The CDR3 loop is CASSEGDRVSNQPQHF. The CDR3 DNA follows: TGTGCCAGCAGTGAGGGGGACAGGGTCTCCAATCAGCCCCAGCATTTT.

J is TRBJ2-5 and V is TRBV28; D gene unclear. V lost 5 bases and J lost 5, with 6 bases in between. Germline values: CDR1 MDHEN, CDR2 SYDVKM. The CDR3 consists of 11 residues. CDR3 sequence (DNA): TGTGCCAGCAGTACCATGGAGACCCAGTACTTC. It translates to CASSTMETQYF.

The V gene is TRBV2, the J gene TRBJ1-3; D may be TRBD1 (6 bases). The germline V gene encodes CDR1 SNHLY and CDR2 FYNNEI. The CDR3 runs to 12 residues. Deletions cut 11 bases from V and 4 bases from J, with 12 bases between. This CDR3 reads CAGTQGGNTIYF. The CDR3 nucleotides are TGTGCCGGGACTCAGGGGGGAAACACCATATATTTT.

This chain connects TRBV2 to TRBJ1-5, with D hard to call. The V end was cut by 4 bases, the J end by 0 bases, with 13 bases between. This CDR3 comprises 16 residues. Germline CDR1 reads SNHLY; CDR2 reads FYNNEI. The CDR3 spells CASSVSVSYSNQPQHF. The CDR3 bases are TGTGCCAGCAGTGTTTCAGTCTCCTATAGCAATCAGCCCCAGCATTTT.

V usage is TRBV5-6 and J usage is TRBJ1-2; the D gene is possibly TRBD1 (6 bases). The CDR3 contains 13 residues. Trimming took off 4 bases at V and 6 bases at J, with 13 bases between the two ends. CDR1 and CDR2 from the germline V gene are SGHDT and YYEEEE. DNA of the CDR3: TGTGCCAGCAGCCCACAGGGAACCCATGGCTACACCTTC. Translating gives CASSPQGTHGYTF.

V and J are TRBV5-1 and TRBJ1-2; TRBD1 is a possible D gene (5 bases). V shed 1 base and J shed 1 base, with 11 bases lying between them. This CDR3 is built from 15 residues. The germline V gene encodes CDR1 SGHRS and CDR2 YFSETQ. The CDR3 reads CASSLLSGSNYGYTF. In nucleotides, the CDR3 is TGCGCCAGCAGCTTGCTCTCAGGGAGTAACTATGGCTACACCTTC. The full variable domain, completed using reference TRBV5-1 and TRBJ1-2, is KAGVTQTPRYLIKTRGQQVTLSCSPISGHRSVSWYQQTPGQGLQFLFEYFSETQRNKGNFPGRFSGRQFSNSRSEMNVSTLELGDSALYLCASSLLSGSNYGYTFGSGTRLTVV.

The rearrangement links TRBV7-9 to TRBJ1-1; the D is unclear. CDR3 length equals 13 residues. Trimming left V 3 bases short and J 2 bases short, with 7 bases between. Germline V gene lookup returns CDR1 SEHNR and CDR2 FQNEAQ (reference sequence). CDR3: CASSLTLNTEAFF. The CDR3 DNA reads TGTGCCAGCAGCTTGACCTTAAACACTGAAGCTTTCTTT. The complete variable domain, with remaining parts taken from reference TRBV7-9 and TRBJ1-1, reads DTGVSQNPRHKITKRGQNVTFRCDPISEHNRLYWYRQTLGQGPEFLTYFQNEAQLEKSRLLSDRFSAERPKGSFSTLEIQRTEQGDSAMYLCASSLTLNTEAFFGQGTRLTVV.

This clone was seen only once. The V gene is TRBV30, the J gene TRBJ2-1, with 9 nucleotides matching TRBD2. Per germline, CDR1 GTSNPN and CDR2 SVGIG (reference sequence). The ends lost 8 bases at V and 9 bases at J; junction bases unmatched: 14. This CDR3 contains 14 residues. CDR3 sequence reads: CAGTTGLAQSEQFF. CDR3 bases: TGTGCCGGAACAACGGGACTAGCACAAAGTGAGCAGTTCTTC.

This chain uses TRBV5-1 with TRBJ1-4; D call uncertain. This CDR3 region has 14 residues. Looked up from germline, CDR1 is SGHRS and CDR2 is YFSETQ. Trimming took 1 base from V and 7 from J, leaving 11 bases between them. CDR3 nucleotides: TGCGCCAGCAGCTTGAACAACCAACCTGAAAAACTGTTTTTT. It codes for CASSLNNQPEKLFF.

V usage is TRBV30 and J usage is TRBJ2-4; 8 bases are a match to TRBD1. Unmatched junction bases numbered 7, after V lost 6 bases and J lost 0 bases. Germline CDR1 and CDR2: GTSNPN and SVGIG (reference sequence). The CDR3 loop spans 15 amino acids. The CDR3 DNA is TGTGCCTGCCAGGACAGGGTACTAGCCAAAAACATTCAGTACTTC. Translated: CACQDRVLAKNIQYF.

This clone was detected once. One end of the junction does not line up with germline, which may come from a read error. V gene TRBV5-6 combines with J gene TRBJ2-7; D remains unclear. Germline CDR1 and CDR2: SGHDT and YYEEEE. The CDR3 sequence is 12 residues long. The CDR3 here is CASSVSHDAKDF. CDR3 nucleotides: TGTGCCAGCAGCGTCTCACATGACGCGAAGGACTTC.

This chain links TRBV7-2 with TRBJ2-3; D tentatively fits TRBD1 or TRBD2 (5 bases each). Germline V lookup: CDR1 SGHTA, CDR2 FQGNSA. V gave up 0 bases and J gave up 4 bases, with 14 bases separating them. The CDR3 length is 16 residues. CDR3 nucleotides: TGTGCCAGCAGCTTAGCGCCGGGACCCAAATCAGATACGCAGTATTTT. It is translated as CASSLAPGPKSDTQYF. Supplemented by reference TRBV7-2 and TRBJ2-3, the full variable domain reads GAGVSQSPSNKVTEKGKDVELRCDPISGHTALYWYRQSLGQGLEFLIYFQGNSAPDKSGLPSDRFSAERTGGSVSTLTIQRTQQEDSAVYLCASSLAPGPKSDTQYFGPGTRLTVL.

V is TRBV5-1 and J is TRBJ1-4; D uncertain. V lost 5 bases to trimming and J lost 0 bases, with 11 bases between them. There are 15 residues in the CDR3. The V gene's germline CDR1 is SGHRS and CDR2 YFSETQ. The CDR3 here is CASRLRPSTNEKLFF. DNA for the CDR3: TGCGCCAGCAGGCTACGACCATCAACTAATGAAAAACTGTTTTTT.

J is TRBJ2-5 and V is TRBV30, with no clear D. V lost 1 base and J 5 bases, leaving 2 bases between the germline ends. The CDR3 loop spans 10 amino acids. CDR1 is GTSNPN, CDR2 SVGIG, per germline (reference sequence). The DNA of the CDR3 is TGTGCCTGGAGTGGCGAGACCCAGTACTTC. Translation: CAWSGETQYF.

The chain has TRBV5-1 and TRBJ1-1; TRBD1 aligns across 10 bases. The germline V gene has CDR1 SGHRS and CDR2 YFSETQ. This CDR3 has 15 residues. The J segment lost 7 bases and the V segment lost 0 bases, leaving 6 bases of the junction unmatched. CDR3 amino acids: CASSLGTGGLGEAFF. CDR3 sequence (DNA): TGCGCCAGCAGCTTGGGGACAGGGGGATTGGGTGAAGCTTTCTTT.

Here the CDR3 reads CASSVAASSYEQYF. CDR3 nucleotides: TGTGCCAGCAGCGTAGCTGCCAGCTCCTACGAGCAGTACTTC. The V call is TRBV9, the J call TRBJ2-7; D ambiguous. The germline V gene encodes CDR1 SGDLS and CDR2 YYNGEE. The CDR3 spans 14 residues. V lost 0 bases and J lost 0, with 7 bases in between.

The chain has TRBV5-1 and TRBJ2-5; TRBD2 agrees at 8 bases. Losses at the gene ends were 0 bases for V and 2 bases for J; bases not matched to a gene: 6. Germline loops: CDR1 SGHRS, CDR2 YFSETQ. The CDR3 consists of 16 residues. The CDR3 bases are TGCGCCAGCAGCTTGGGTGGTAGCGGGGTACAAGAGACCCAGTACTTC. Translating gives CASSLGGSGVQETQYF.